A selection of T cell receptor beta chains follows, all from one sample in a study of T cell changes during pregnancy in multiple sclerosis. Method: immunoSEQ multiplex PCR; TCRdb's copy keeps in-frame clones and lacks some. Among approximately 42,000 clones listed, around four fifths were seen once. The specimen was CD4+ T cells from peripheral blood mononuclear cells, collected before pregnancy. The receptors stem from a female donor with multiple sclerosis, enrolled in a pregnancy study. CDR3s leave out the opening cysteine and the closing phenylalanine or tryptophan. Each record gives: V gene, J gene, CDR3 protein.

v_gene: TRBV2; j_gene: TRBJ1-5; CDR3aa: ASSDRQGQPQH
v_gene: TRBV5-1; j_gene: TRBJ1-2; CDR3aa: ASSLYSGEIYGYT
v_gene: TRBV5-1; j_gene: TRBJ1-2; CDR3aa: ASSWDRTYGYT
v_gene: TRBV19; j_gene: TRBJ1-1; CDR3aa: ASSITGSGEAF
v_gene: TRBV6-5; j_gene: TRBJ1-5; CDR3aa: ASSQGGKQPQH
v_gene: TRBV6-1; j_gene: TRBJ1-5; CDR3aa: ASSPDRERSQPQH
v_gene: TRBV5-4; j_gene: TRBJ1-3; CDR3aa: ASSLGGLISGNTIY
v_gene: TRBV4-1; j_gene: TRBJ2-2; CDR3aa: ASSLGTSGKAGELF
v_gene: TRBV7-9; j_gene: TRBJ2-2; CDR3aa: ASSLDGLAGTGELF
v_gene: TRBV14; j_gene: TRBJ2-1; CDR3aa: ASSYFVEGNEQF
v_gene: TRBV5-1; j_gene: TRBJ1-1; CDR3aa: ASSLGQDGTEAF
v_gene: TRBV2; j_gene: TRBJ1-5; CDR3aa: ASSQDRVGNPQH
v_gene: TRBV10-3; j_gene: TRBJ2-7; CDR3aa: AIRIPLVDEQY
v_gene: TRBV19; j_gene: TRBJ2-5; CDR3aa: ASSIGTGGETQY
v_gene: TRBV30; j_gene: TRBJ1-2; CDR3aa: AWTKTGNYGYT
v_gene: TRBV6-4; j_gene: TRBJ1-2; CDR3aa: ASSDGVGGYGYT
v_gene: TRBV30; j_gene: TRBJ1-2; CDR3aa: AWSVRGVHGYT
v_gene: TRBV21-1; j_gene: TRBJ2-3; CDR3aa: ASSPWSGGRVRY